Sequencing of this TCR beta chain was carried out in a study of T cell repertoires in cytomegalovirus infection. Study details: Peptides in the study included HLA-C-restricted and HLA-B-restricted CMV epitopes. Based on public TCR beta signatures, there were indications of CMV infection and of a matching HLA type.

Whole-study results and caveats: The study found HLA-C-restricted CMV-specific TCR beta clonotypes dominating the ex vivo response.

This clonotype was observed a few times. Its antigen is not known. The CDR3 is 15 amino acids. The germline gives CDR1 SQVTM, CDR2 ANQGSEA. V lost 4 bases to trimming and J lost 0 bases, with 13 bases between them. TCRdb used MiXCR to reprocess the reads, holding one entry per CDR3 protein. The sample lists around 300,000 distinct CDR3 sequences, roughly 25% occurring once. This specimen was cultured PBMCs, taken from culture after CMV antigen stimulation. This receptor was obtained from a human donor in good health (CMV status not recorded). Some clones in this sample may be carry-over from other donors' samples. The V call is TRBV29-1, the J call TRBJ1-3; unclear D gene. In DNA, the CDR3 is TGCAGCGTTGGATCCGGCGGGGTCTCTGGAAACACCATATATTTT. Protein sequence: CSVGSGGVSGNTIYF.